These T cell receptor beta chains were read from a single sample in a study of CD8 T cells in ankylosing spondylitis. TCRdb reprocessed the 5' RACE reads with MiXCR, giving one entry per CDR3 protein. The repertoire consists of about 390,000 distinct CDR3 sequences, with about a fifth occurring once and the leading ten covering about 16%. Sequencing input: blood, either unsorted or a sorted T cell fraction (not recorded which). All receptors come from a male donor with ankylosing spondylitis. Both conserved end residues are part of each CDR3.

v_gene	j_gene	CDR3aa
TRBV3-1	TRBJ2-1	CASSRATGGVYNEQFF
TRBV2	TRBJ2-7	CASKERPNSYEQYF
TRBV4-3	TRBJ1-2	CASSQDLGGYSGYTF
TRBV20-1	TRBJ2-1	CSANTREEQFF
TRBV7-2	TRBJ2-1	CASSLTAGGLYNEQFF
TRBV6-1	TRBJ1-1	CASRRTLNTEAFF
TRBV10-3	TRBJ2-7	CAISDPQETYEQYF
TRBV18	TRBJ2-1	CASSPAGGLSYEQFF
TRBV5-6	TRBJ2-1	CASSLGSGTYYNEQFF
TRBV9	TRBJ2-1	CASSPRIGPYNEQFF